The 30 T cell receptor beta chains presented below share a single source sample, sequenced in a study of identical twins. TCRdb fed the 5' RACE reads into MiXCR, producing one record per CDR3 protein. There are 1,800,000 or so distinct CDR3 sequences in the sample; 32% occur only once, and about 0.3% lies in the top ten. The sample taken for sequencing was cord blood. The source is a newborn girl in good health.

V gene TRBV5-1 combines with J gene TRBJ2-7; the D gene could be TRBD1 or TRBD2 (5 bases each). The CDR3 runs to 14 residues. Germline loops: CDR1 SGHRS, CDR2 YFSETQ. Trimming removed 4 bases at V and 7 bases at J, with 18 bases between. The DNA for the CDR3 is TGCGCCAGCAGCCCAACGAATGTGGGGGATGAGCAGTACTTC. Encoded protein: CASSPTNVGDEQYF. Based on the CDR3 plus reference TRBV5-1 and TRBJ2-7, the full variable domain is KAGVTQTPRYLIKTRGQQVTLSCSPISGHRSVSWYQQTPGQGLQFLFEYFSETQRNKGNFPGRFSGRQFSNSRSEMNVSTLELGDSALYLCASSPTNVGDEQYFGPGTRLTVT.

This rearrangement joins TRBV4-1 to TRBJ2-3; no definite D call. The CDR3 loop spans 13 amino acids. V gave up 3 bases and J gave up 2 bases, with 6 bases separating them. The germline V gene encodes CDR1 MGHRA and CDR2 YSYEKL. The CDR3 reads CASSHYHTDTQYF. CDR3 DNA sequence: TGCGCCAGCAGCCACTATCACACAGATACGCAGTATTTT.

This clonotype was counted only a few times. The chain couples TRBV5-8 to TRBJ1-5; 7 bases match TRBD1. Trimming at V came to 1 base and at J to 4 bases, leaving 2 bases not matched to a gene. The length of the CDR3 is 14 residues. Germline CDR1 SGHTS, CDR2 YDEGEE. The CDR3: CASSLRDRNQPQHF. The CDR3, as DNA: TGTGCCAGCAGCTTGCGGGACAGAAATCAGCCCCAGCATTTT.

The table lists this clonotype with a few counts. V is TRBV3-1 and J is TRBJ2-3; D may match TRBD1 or TRBD2 (5 bases each). The CDR3 totals 14 residues. Per germline, CDR1 LGHDT and CDR2 YNNKEL (reference sequence). V was shortened by 6 bases and J by 6 bases, with 16 bases between the two germline ends. CDR3 in amino acids: CASSPGTAVDTQYF. CDR3 bases: TGTGCCAGCAGTCCAGGGACCGCCGTGGATACGCAGTATTTT.

The chain links TRBV19 to TRBJ2-3; D is unresolved. The V gene lost 3 bases and the J gene lost 6 bases, with 7 bases spanning the gap. The germline V gene encodes CDR1 LNHDA and CDR2 SQIVND (reference sequence). The CDR3 sequence is 12 residues long. The CDR3 reads CASSIWQDTQYF. CDR3 nucleotide sequence: TGTGCCAGTAGTATTTGGCAGGATACGCAGTATTTT.

A word on this clonotype: A much larger clone differs from this one at a single base, so this may be a read error. This chain connects TRBV28 to TRBJ1-5; TRBD1 matches 11 bases. The CDR3 consists of 14 residues. The germline CDR1 and CDR2 sequences are MDHEN and SYDVKM. The CDR3 DNA reads TGTGCCAGCAGTCCGGACAGGGGGCGTCAGCCCCGGCATTTT. This sequence encodes CASSPDRGRQPRHF.

This clonotype was seen many times. The chain employs TRBV5-1 and TRBJ2-1, with D possibly TRBD1 on 5 matching bases. In germline, CDR1 is SGHRS, CDR2 YFSETQ. Trimming cost V 4 bases and J 9 bases, with 23 bases left between them. The CDR3 runs to 16 residues. The CDR3 region is CASSPQEFDVDIEQFF. The CDR3 DNA sequence: TGCGCCAGCAGCCCACAGGAGTTCGACGTGGACATTGAGCAGTTCTTC.

This chain's CDR3 is CASSQAQAVDAQYF. DNA of the CDR3: TGTGCCAGCAGCCAGGCTCAGGCGGTGGACGCCCAGTACTTC. The rearrangement joins TRBV3-1 to TRBJ2-5; the D is unclear. Germline V gives CDR1 LGHDT, CDR2 YNNKEL (reference sequence). The V and J ends lost 3 bases and 9 bases respectively, with 17 bases between them. The CDR3 is 14 amino acids.

This clonotype was counted ten times or more. V is TRBV12-3 or TRBV12-4 and J is TRBJ2-7, with TRBD1 as a possible D gene (6 bases). The CDR3 runs 12 residues. Trimming stripped 4 bases from V and 7 bases from J, with 11 bases between. The CDR3 sequence is CASSYGQNEQYF. The CDR3, as DNA: TGTGCCAGCAGTTACGGACAGAATGAGCAGTACTTC.

This clonotype came up a few times. The chain combines TRBV20-1 with TRBJ2-1; 9 positions agree with TRBD2. Germline-derived CDR1 and CDR2 are DFQATT and SNEGSKA (reference sequence). Trimming took 6 bases from V and 0 from J; bases not matched to a gene: 6. CDR3 length: 15 residues. The CDR3, as DNA: TGCAGTGCCGCCGGGACTAGCAGCTCCTACAATGAGCAGTTCTTC. Its translation is CSAAGTSSSYNEQFF.

The V and J genes are TRBV28 and TRBJ2-1; D perhaps matches TRBD2 (6 bases). Per germline, CDR1 MDHEN and CDR2 SYDVKM. V was cut by 4 bases and J by 8 bases, with 21 bases left in between. This CDR3 has 16 amino acids. CDR3 in amino acids: CASSSPGLLGLDEQFF. Here the CDR3 DNA reads TGTGCCAGCAGTTCTCCGGGACTCCTCGGGTTGGATGAGCAGTTCTTC.

The J gene is TRBJ1-1, the V gene TRBV6-1, with 7 bases aligning to TRBD1. V was clipped by 9 bases and J by 5 bases; unmatched bases: 9. CDR3 length: 13 amino acids. Germline CDR1 MNHNS, CDR2 SASEGT. The CDR3 spells CASTTGVETEAFF. In DNA, the CDR3 is TGTGCCAGTACAACAGGGGTTGAGACTGAAGCTTTCTTT.

CDR3 protein: CATGTGAKAFF. DNA for the CDR3: TGTGCCACCGGGACAGGGGCGAAAGCTTTCTTT. This chain joins TRBV24-1 and TRBJ1-1; TRBD1 agrees at 10 bases. Trimming removed 9 bases from V and 9 bases from J; junction bases left unmatched: 3. The length of the CDR3 is 11 residues. Germline CDR1 reads KGHDR; CDR2 reads SFDVKD.

This clonotype showed up just a few times. This rearrangement joins TRBV11-2 to TRBJ2-3, with a weak D call TRBD2 (6 bases). CDR1 and CDR2 from the germline V gene are SGHAT and FQNNGV. The CDR3 is 15 amino acids. V lost 5 bases, J lost 1 base, and 13 bases lay in between. The CDR3 sequence: CASSTVADRTDTQYF. In DNA, the CDR3 is TGTGCCAGCAGCACAGTAGCGGACCGCACAGATACGCAGTATTTT.

This clonotype appeared a single time. A read error may account for a junction end that differs from germline. The chain recombines TRBV10-1 with TRBJ2-3, with 8 bases lining up with TRBD2. Germline CDR1 reads WNHNN; CDR2 reads SYGVQD (reference sequence). This CDR3 has 16 amino acids. The CDR3 loop reads CASSPSGTRDTDTRYF. DNA of the CDR3: TGCGCCAGCAGCCCTTCCGGGACTAGGGACACAGATACGCGGTATTTT.

Ten or more counts support this clonotype. The chain carries TRBV29-1 and TRBJ2-1, with 10 bases fitting TRBD2. The CDR3 length is 17 residues. CDR1 is SQVTM and CDR2 is ANQGSEA in the germline V gene. With V trimmed by 4 bases and J by 7 bases, 16 bases remained unmatched. CDR3 sequence: CSVGGASGGRLGNEQFF. The CDR3 nucleotides read TGCAGCGTTGGAGGGGCTAGCGGGGGCCGTTTGGGAAATGAGCAGTTCTTC.

This clonotype was seen more than once but under ten times. This chain connects TRBV20-1 to TRBJ2-1; D is uncertain. Germline V gene lookup returns CDR1 DFQATT and CDR2 SNEGSKA (reference sequence). The V end was cut by 3 bases, the J end by 9 bases, with 6 bases between. The CDR3 is 10 amino acids. CDR3 in amino acids: CSARVAEQFF. The CDR3 DNA reads TGCAGTGCTAGGGTGGCTGAGCAGTTCTTC.

This clonotype was detected only a few times. This chain connects TRBV20-1 to TRBJ2-7; 10 bases agree with TRBD2. This CDR3 is 14 amino acids long. Trimming cost V 3 bases and J 4 bases; bases outside gene matches: 6. Germline V gene sequence: CDR1 DFQATT, CDR2 SNEGSKA (reference sequence). The CDR3 DNA follows: TGCAGTGCTAGCCTCAAGCGGGGGGGTTACGAGCAGTACTTC. Translation: CSASLKRGGYEQYF.

This clonotype appeared a single time. The chain uses TRBV5-1 and TRBJ2-3; D is possibly TRBD2 (6 bases). Looked up from germline, CDR1 is SGHRS and CDR2 is YFSETQ. The CDR3 is made up of 15 amino acids. V was trimmed by 1 base and J by 5 bases, leaving 14 bases between them. CDR3 region: CASSLKRGSVDTQYF. The CDR3 coding sequence is TGCGCCAGCAGCTTGAAACGGGGGAGCGTAGATACGCAGTATTTT.

The chain combines TRBV14 with TRBJ1-4; no firm D call. Trimming left V 1 base short and J 10 bases short, with 7 bases between. Per germline, CDR1 SGHDN and CDR2 FVKESK. There are 12 residues in the CDR3. This CDR3 reads CASSQGAGKLFF. CDR3 coding DNA: TGTGCCAGCAGCCAAGGTGCAGGAAAACTGTTTTTT.

This clonotype has a handful of counts. The chain combines TRBV29-1 with TRBJ1-1; D is ambiguous. V shed 5 bases and J shed 3 bases, with 16 bases lying between them. The V gene's germline CDR1 is SQVTM and CDR2 ANQGSEA. The CDR3 has 14 residues. The CDR3 bases are TGCAGCGTTTACGGACGCCAGTCGGACACTGAAGCTTTCTTT. Amino acids: CSVYGRQSDTEAFF.

The sample holds a few counts of this clonotype. This rearrangement joins TRBV20-1 to TRBJ2-1; TRBD2 might be the D (7 bases). The V end lost 0 bases, the J end lost 4 bases, and 16 bases lay between the germline ends. CDR3 length equals 16 residues. Germline-derived CDR1 and CDR2 are DFQATT and SNEGSKA (reference sequence). In DNA form, the CDR3 reads TGCAGTGCTAGAGATCCCTCGGGGGGCCCGTACAATGAGCAGTTCTTC. Translating it yields CSARDPSGGPYNEQFF.

The CDR3 spells CASSSQVGYTF. The CDR3, as DNA: TGTGCCAGCAGTTCACAGGTGGGCTACACCTTC. The chain has TRBV6-1 and TRBJ1-2; tentatively, D is TRBD1 (5 bases). The CDR3 contains 11 residues. CDR1 is MNHNS, CDR2 SASEGT, per germline. Trimming stripped 5 bases from V and 8 bases from J, with 9 bases between.

The chain carries TRBV7-2 and TRBJ2-2; weak D call: TRBD1 (8 bases). V gave up 2 bases and J gave up 1 base, with 14 bases separating them. CDR3 length: 17 residues. CDR1 and CDR2 (germline): SGHTA, FQGNSA. In nucleotides, the CDR3 is TGTGCCAGCAGCTTATTGGGGGGGACAGGGAACACCGGGGAGCTGTTTTTT. It specifies CASSLLGGTGNTGELFF.

This chain links TRBV7-9 with TRBJ2-5; TRBD1 matches at 10 bases. Losses at the gene ends were 0 bases for V and 5 bases for J; bases not matched to a gene: 9. Germline lookup yields CDR1 SEHNR and CDR2 FQNEAQ (reference sequence). The CDR3 runs 17 residues. CDR3 sequence: CASSLASWTGGSETQYF. The CDR3 DNA reads TGTGCCAGCAGCTTAGCCTCATGGACAGGGGGAAGCGAGACCCAGTACTTC.

The J gene is TRBJ2-1, the V gene TRBV5-1; unclear D gene. The CDR3 runs 15 residues. The V gene lost 0 bases and the J gene lost 10 bases, with 17 bases spanning the gap. Germline V lookup: CDR1 SGHRS, CDR2 YFSETQ. The CDR3 nucleotides read TGCGCCAGCAGCTTGGGGGTAGAAGTAAGTTGGGAGCAGTTCTTC. Encoded protein: CASSLGVEVSWEQFF.

This chain joins TRBV6-5 and TRBJ1-1; D gene uncertain. Trimming cost V 6 bases and J 4 bases, with 9 bases left between them. The germline V gene encodes CDR1 MNHEY and CDR2 SVGAGI. This CDR3 contains 12 residues. The CDR3 sequence is CASSRTVTEAFF. The DNA of the CDR3 is TGTGCCAGCAGCCGAACCGTCACTGAAGCTTTCTTT.

The chain has TRBV4-2 and TRBJ2-5; TRBD2 agrees at 7 bases. CDR1 LGHNA and CDR2 YNFKEQ come from the germline V gene. This CDR3 is built from 16 residues. V was pared by 4 bases and J by 11 bases, with 19 bases of the junction left unmatched. The CDR3 DNA sequence: TGTGCCAGCAGCCTATCTAAGAGACTAGCCGACAATGAGCAGTACTTC. Amino acid sequence: CASSLSKRLADNEQYF.

This clonotype came up many times. J is TRBJ1-2 and V is TRBV10-3; a possible D gene is TRBD1 (5 bases). Per the germline V gene, CDR1 is ENHRY and CDR2 is SYGVKD. The CDR3 loop spans 13 amino acids. The V gene lost 2 bases and the J gene lost 4 bases, with 8 bases spanning the gap. CDR3 nucleotides: TGTGCCATCAGTGAGGCAGGGCTCTATGGCTACACCTTC. Amino acid sequence: CAISEAGLYGYTF.

The chain is built from TRBV4-2 and TRBJ2-4; 16 bases align to TRBD2. V lost 0 bases and J lost 1; bases outside the gene matches: 3. The CDR3 extends over 19 amino acids. Germline-derived CDR1 and CDR2 are LGHNA and YNFKEQ. CDR3 nucleotides: TGTGCCAGCAGCCAAGATGGGACTAGCGGGGGGGTGGCCAAAAACATTCAGTACTTC. Protein: CASSQDGTSGGVAKNIQYF.